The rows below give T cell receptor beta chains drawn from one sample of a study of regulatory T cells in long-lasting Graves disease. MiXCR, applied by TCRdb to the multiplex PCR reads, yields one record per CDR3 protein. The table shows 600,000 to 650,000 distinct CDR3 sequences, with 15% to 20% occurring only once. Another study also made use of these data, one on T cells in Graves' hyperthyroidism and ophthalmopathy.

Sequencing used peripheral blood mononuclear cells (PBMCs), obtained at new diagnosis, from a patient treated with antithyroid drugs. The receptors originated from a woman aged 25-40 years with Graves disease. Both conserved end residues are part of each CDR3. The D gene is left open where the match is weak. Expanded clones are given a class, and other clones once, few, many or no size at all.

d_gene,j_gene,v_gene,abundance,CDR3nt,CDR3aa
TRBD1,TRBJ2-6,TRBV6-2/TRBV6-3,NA,TGTGCCAGCGGGTCAGGGGGCGGTGGGGCCAACGTCCTGACTTTC,CASGSGGGGANVLTF
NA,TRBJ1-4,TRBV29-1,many,TGCAGCGTTTCCGGGACTAATGAAAAACTGTTTTTT,CSVSGTNEKLFF
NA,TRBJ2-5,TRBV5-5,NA,TGTGCCAGCAGCTTGGGACGAATAGGAGAGACCCAGTACTTC,CASSLGRIGETQYF
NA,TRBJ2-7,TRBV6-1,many,TGTGCCAGCAGTCCCGGCGTCTGGGCGAGCTCCTACGAGCAGTACTTC,CASSPGVWASSYEQYF
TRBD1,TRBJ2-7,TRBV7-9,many,TGTGCCAGCGGGGAGACAGGGTACTACGAGCAGTACTTC,CASGETGYYEQYF
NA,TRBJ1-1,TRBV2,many,TGTGCCAGCAGTATCTTGGACACTGAAGCTTTCTTT,CASSILDTEAFF
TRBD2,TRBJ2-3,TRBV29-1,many,TGCAGCGCTGGGAGACTAGCAAAGAGCACAGATACGCAGTATTTT,CSAGRLAKSTDTQYF
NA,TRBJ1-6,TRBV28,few,TGTGCCAGCAGTTTCAGGGGAGGGTCACCCCTCCACTTT,CASSFRGGSPLHF
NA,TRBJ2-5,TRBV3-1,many,TGTGCCAGCAGCCAAGCCGGGGTAGCGGTTACCCAAGAGACCCAGTACTTC,CASSQAGVAVTQETQYF
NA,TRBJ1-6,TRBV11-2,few,TGTGCCAGCACCCCGAGGGGGTTCAATTCACCCCTCCACTTT,CASTPRGFNSPLHF
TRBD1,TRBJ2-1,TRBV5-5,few,TGTGCCGGCGGACAGGGGGGAAATGAGCAGTTCTTC,CAGGQGGNEQFF
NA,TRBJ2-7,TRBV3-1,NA,TGTGCCAGCAGCCAAGGGAGTAATCGCTACGAGCAGTACTTC,CASSQGSNRYEQYF
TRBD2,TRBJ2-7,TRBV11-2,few,TGTGCCAGCCGAACGGGAAGCGGGAGCTCCTACGAGCAGTACTTC,CASRTGSGSSYEQYF
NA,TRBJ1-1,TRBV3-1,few,TGTGCCAGCAGCCAATCTGGGGTGAACACTGAAGCTTTCTTT,CASSQSGVNTEAFF
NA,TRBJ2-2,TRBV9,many,TGTGCCAGCAGCGTGCTGCCCACCGGGGAGCTGTTTTTT,CASSVLPTGELFF
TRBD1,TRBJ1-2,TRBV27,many,TGTGCCAGCAGTATCCGACAGGGGCTCGGTGGCTACACCTTC,CASSIRQGLGGYTF
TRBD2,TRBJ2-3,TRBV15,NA,TGTGCCACCAGCTCCCGACTAGCGGGAGCCTCAGATACGCAGTATTTT,CATSSRLAGASDTQYF
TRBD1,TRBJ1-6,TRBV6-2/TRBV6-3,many,TGTGCCAGCAGTGAATTGGCGGGACAGGGGATCGATTCACCCCTCCACTTT,CASSELAGQGIDSPLHF
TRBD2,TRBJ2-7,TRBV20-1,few,TGCAGTGCTGTGAGGACTAGCGGGGGACCCTACGAGCAGTACTTC,CSAVRTSGGPYEQYF
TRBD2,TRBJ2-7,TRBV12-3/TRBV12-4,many,TGTGCCAGCAGTTCATCCATTAGCGGGAGATACGAGCAGTACTTC,CASSSSISGRYEQYF
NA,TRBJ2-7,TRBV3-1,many,TGTGCCAGCAGCCAAGGGACAGTGGTAATCGAGCAGTACTTC,CASSQGTVVIEQYF
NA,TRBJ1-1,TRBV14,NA,TGTGCCAGCGATAGAGCAGGGCGGGGAACTGAAGCTTTCTTT,CASDRAGRGTEAFF
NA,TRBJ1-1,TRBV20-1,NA,TGCAGTGCTAGAGATCTCGGCAGGGTAACCACTGAAGCCTCCTTT,CSARDLGRVTTEASF
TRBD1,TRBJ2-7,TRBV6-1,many,TGTGCCAGCAGACGGGACAGGGGAATCTACGAGCAGTACTTC,CASRRDRGIYEQYF
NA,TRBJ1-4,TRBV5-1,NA,TGCGCCAGCAGCGCTGGACTGTTGGGGGCAACTAATGAAAAACTGTTTTTT,CASSAGLLGATNEKLFF
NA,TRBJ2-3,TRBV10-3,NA,TGTGCCATCAGTGAAAAAGCGGAGGGCACAGATACGCAGTATTTT,CAISEKAEGTDTQYF
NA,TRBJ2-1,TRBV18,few,TGTGCCAGCTCACCGTGGCAGGGGAACTCCTACAATGAGCAGTTCTTC,CASSPWQGNSYNEQFF
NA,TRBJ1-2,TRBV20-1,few,TGCAGTGCTGGAAGGACGGGGGGGGCGGATGGCTACACCTTC,CSAGRTGGADGYTF
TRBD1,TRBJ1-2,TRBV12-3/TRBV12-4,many,TGTGCCAGCAGTGAACAGGGGGCAGGTGGCTACACCTTC,CASSEQGAGGYTF
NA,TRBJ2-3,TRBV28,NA,TGTGCCAGCAGTTCCCCGCCAGCGGTAACAGATACGCAGTATTTT,CASSSPPAVTDTQYF
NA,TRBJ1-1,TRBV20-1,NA,TGCAGTGCCCCCAGGGAGTTTCGGGTGAACACTGAAGCTTTCTTT,CSAPREFRVNTEAFF
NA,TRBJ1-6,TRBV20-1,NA,TGCAGTGCCCCCGGGGGAGGGTCCTATAATTCACCCCTCCACTTT,CSAPGGGSYNSPLHF
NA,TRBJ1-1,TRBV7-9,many,TGTGCCAGCAAATTGTCCGAGACGAACACTGAAGCTTTCTTT,CASKLSETNTEAFF
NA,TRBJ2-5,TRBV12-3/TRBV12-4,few,TGTGCCAGCAGCTACAGGGTTCCAGAGACCCAGTACTTC,CASSYRVPETQYF
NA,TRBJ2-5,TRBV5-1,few,TGCGCCAGCAGCAAGGACCCTGCAGAGACCCAGTACTTC,CASSKDPAETQYF
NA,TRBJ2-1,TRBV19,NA,TGTGCCAGTAGCCAGAAAGGGTTAAGTTTCGTTGAGCAGTTCTTC,CASSQKGLSFVEQFF
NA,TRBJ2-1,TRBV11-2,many,TGTGCCAGCAGCTTAGTGGGCTACGACTACAATGAGCAGTTCTTC,CASSLVGYDYNEQFF
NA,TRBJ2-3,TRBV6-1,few,TGTGCCAGCAGTGAATCACCGACACGATCGGATACGCAGTATTTT,CASSESPTRSDTQYF
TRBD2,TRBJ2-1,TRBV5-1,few,TGCGCCAGCAGCGGGGGGCTAGCGGGAGTCCCCGATGAGCAGTTCTTC,CASSGGLAGVPDEQFF
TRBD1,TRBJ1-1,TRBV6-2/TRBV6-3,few,TGTGCCAGCAGTTTCGAGAGGACAGGTTCTAACGCTTTCTTT,CASSFERTGSNAFF
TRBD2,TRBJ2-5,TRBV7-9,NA,TGTGCCAGCAGCCCCTCTAGCGGGACGAAGACCCAGTACTTC,CASSPSSGTKTQYF
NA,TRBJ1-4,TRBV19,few,TGTGCCACAGCCAAGACGGGCCAAGGTGAAAAACTGTTTTTT,CATAKTGQGEKLFF
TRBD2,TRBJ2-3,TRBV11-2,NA,TGTGCCAGCAGCCGACTAGCGGGAGTTGAAGTAGATACGCAGTATTTT,CASSRLAGVEVDTQYF
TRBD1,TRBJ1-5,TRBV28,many,TGTGCCAGCAGTCCGGTCGGGACAGGGGGAAATCAGCCCCAGCATTTT,CASSPVGTGGNQPQHF
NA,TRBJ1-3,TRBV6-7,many,TGTGCCAGCAGTTATCCGACCGGAAACACCATATATTTT,CASSYPTGNTIYF
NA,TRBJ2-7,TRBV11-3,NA,TGTGCCAGCAGCTTTAACACCGGACCGTTCTACGAGCAGTACTTC,CASSFNTGPFYEQYF
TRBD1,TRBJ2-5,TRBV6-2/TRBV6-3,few,TGTGCCAGCAGCGTGGGACAGGGGGCCAGTGAAGAGACCCAGTACTTC,CASSVGQGASEETQYF
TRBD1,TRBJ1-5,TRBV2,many,TGTGCCAGCTCCGGACAGGATAGCAATCAGCCCCAGCATTTT,CASSGQDSNQPQHF
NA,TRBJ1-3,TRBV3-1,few,TGTGCCAGCAGCCAAGTTCAAGGAAACACCATATATTTT,CASSQVQGNTIYF
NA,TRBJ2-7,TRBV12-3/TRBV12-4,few,TGTGCCAGCAGTTTTAGGTTCGGGGGCTACGAGCAGTACTTC,CASSFRFGGYEQYF
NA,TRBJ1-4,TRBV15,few,TGTGCCACCAGCAGAGAAGGACACCCAAATGAAAAACTGTTTTTT,CATSREGHPNEKLFF
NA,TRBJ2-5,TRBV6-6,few,TGTGCCAGCAGTTACTCGATGGTAGGAGGAGTGGAGACCCAGTACTTC,CASSYSMVGGVETQYF
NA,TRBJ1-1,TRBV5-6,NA,TGTGCCAGCAGCAGCGGGACATTACGGTTTATGAACACTGAAGCTTTCTTT,CASSSGTLRFMNTEAFF
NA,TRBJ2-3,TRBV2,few,TGTGCCAGCATCCCCGGGACGGGGAGCACAGATACGCAGTATTTT,CASIPGTGSTDTQYF
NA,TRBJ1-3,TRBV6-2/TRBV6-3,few,TGTGCCAGCAGTGAGACCAACACCATATATTTT,CASSETNTIYF
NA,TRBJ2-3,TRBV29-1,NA,TGCAGCGTTCAAAAGGCAGATACGCAGTATTTT,CSVQKADTQYF
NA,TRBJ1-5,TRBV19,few,TGTGCCAGTAGGACCACCGGGACTCCGAGCAATCAGCCCCAGCATTTT,CASRTTGTPSNQPQHF
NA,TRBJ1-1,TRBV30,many,TGTGCCTGGGCCTCAGGCTTGCGGGCTTTCTTT,CAWASGLRAFF
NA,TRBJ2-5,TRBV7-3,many,TGTGCCAGCAGCTTAACCCAGGGTTCAGAGACCCAGTACTTC,CASSLTQGSETQYF